One T cell receptor beta chain is described in this entry. Residents of approximately 25 US areas, aged roughly 18 to 89 years, made up the participants. Grouping used clinical history reported by participants in a survey and questionnaire. This sample stems from a study of blood T cell repertoires in COVID-19. Overall study context: The analysed material was cDNA or gDNA that came from T cells, B-cell-depleted T cells, or PBMCs.

The CDR3 totals 14 residues. The germline CDR1 and CDR2 sequences are MNHEY and SVGAGI. V dropped 7 bases and J dropped 4; count of bases not matched to a gene: 7. Per the original data handling: For nucleated cells, counts were estimated from reference gene primer amplification. Using immunoSEQ multiplex PCR, the repertoire was profiled, and TCRdb retains in-frame clones only, with some absent. V and J calls and clone size are those listed in that table; D and trimming were worked out from the DNA. The table includes hundreds of thousands of clones, 65% to 85% detected once. This TCR was recovered from a man younger than 45 with acute COVID-19. Sequencing used PBMCs or T cells enriched from blood (not recorded which). This chain uses TRBV6-5 with TRBJ2-1, with 7 nucleotides matching TRBD2. The chain's CDR3 is CASISPGGYNEQFF. CDR3 nucleotides: TGTGCCAGCATCTCCCCGGGGGGATACAATGAGCAGTTCTTC.